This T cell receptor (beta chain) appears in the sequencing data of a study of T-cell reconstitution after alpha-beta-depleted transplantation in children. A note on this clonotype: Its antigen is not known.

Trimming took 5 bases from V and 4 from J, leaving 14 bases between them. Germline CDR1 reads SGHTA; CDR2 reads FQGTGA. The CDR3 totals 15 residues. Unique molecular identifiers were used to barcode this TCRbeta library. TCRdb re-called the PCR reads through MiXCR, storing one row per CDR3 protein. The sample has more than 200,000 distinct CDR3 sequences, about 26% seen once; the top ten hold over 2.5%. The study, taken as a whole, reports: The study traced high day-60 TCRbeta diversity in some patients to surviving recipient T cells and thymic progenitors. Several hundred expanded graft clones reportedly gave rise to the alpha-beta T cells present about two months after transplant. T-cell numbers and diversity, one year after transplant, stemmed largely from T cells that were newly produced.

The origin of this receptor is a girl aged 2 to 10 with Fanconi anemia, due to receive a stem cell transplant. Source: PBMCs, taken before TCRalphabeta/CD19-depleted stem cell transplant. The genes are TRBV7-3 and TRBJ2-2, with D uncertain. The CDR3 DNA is TGTGCCAGCAGCCTCCACGGACGGGTCACCGGGGAGCTGTTTTTT. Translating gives CASSLHGRVTGELFF.